These T cell receptor beta chains were read from a single sample in a study of CD8 T cells in Susac syndrome. TCRdb called the immunoSEQ multiplex PCR reads again in MiXCR, with one record for every CDR3 protein. The sample consists of 55,000 to 80,000 distinct CDR3 sequences, 90% to 95% of them appearing once. The material sequenced was CD4+ T cells from PBMCs. The receptors were sampled from a human donor with Susac syndrome. Both conserved end residues are part of each CDR3. Fields, in order: D gene, clone size, J gene, V gene, CDR3 DNA, CDR3 protein. The D gene is left open where the match is weak. For some rows the clone size is stated as once, few or many, or as a class when expanded; others skip it.

>.|.|TRBJ2-1|TRBV10-3
TGTGCCACCCGGGACATATCCTTCTCCTACAATGAGCAGTTCTTC
CATRDISFSYNEQFF
>.|.|TRBJ2-3|TRBV19
TGTGCCAGTAGTGCGTCAGGGACAGATACGCAGTATTTT
CASSASGTDTQYF
>.|.|TRBJ1-6|TRBV19
TGTGCCAGTAGTGTCCGGAGGCAGGGAGACTCACCCCTCCACTTT
CASSVRRQGDSPLHF
>.|.|TRBJ1-2|TRBV6-2/TRBV6-3
TGTGCCAGCAGTTGGATTCGGGATGGCTACACCTTC
CASSWIRDGYTF
>.|few|TRBJ1-1|TRBV7-2
TGTGCCAGCAGCTCCCAAGGTTCGAACACTGAAGCTTTCTTT
CASSSQGSNTEAFF
>.|.|TRBJ2-2|TRBV6-5
TGTGCCAGCAATAAAAAGTCGGGCACCGGGGAGCTGTTTTTT
CASNKKSGTGELFF
>.|.|TRBJ1-4|TRBV2
TGTGCCAGCAGTTCCTTGGCCAGGGGCAAGAGAAAACTGTTTTTT
CASSSLARGKRKLFF
>.|once|TRBJ1-2|TRBV19
TGTGCCAGTCGACCGGCCTCTAACTATGGCTACACCTTC
CASRPASNYGYTF
>TRBD1|.|TRBJ1-2|TRBV7-9
TGTGCCAGCAGCTTACGAGGACAGGGTTTTGGCTACACCTTC
CASSLRGQGFGYTF
>.|.|TRBJ1-6|TRBV2
TGTGCCAGCAGTGAGGCAGGAAAAAATTCACCCCTCCACTTT
CASSEAGKNSPLHF
>.|.|TRBJ2-1|TRBV20-1
TGCACAGCATCCTCGGGGAGCTCCTACAATGAGCAGTTCTTC
CTASSGSSYNEQFF
>.|.|TRBJ2-1|TRBV6-2/TRBV6-3
TGTGCCAGCAGTTACTTCTCTGTTTTGGATGAGCAGTTCTTC
CASSYFSVLDEQFF
>.|.|TRBJ2-7|TRBV3-1
TGTGCCAGCAGCCAATACGGCATAGAGGCAGGGAGGCTCTACGAGCAGTACTTC
CASSQYGIEAGRLYEQYF
>TRBD1|.|TRBJ2-2|TRBV7-2
TGTGCCAGCAGCCCGAGACAGGGGCGTAACGCCGGGGAGCTGTTTTTT
CASSPRQGRNAGELFF
>.|.|TRBJ1-1|TRBV7-8
TGTGCCAGCCGCAAGGGAGTGAACACTGAAGCTTTCTTT
CASRKGVNTEAFF
>.|.|TRBJ1-5|TRBV2
TGTGCCACCACAGGGTTTAGCAATCAGCCCCAGCATTTT
CATTGFSNQPQHF
>.|.|TRBJ1-6|TRBV20-1
TGCAGTGCTAGAGTTGGGCCCACTGACTCACCCCTCCACTTT
CSARVGPTDSPLHF
>TRBD1|.|TRBJ1-1|TRBV7-2
TGTGCCAGCAGCTTAATTCAGGGGGGGAACACTGAAGCTTTCTTT
CASSLIQGGNTEAFF
>.|.|TRBJ1-1|TRBV15
TGTGCATGCGCCACCAGGTGGAACACTGAAGCTTTCTTT
CACATRWNTEAFF
>.|few|TRBJ2-4|TRBV5-1
TGCGCCAGCAGCTTGGGCGGAGGGACAGCCCAAAACATTCAGTACTTC
CASSLGGGTAQNIQYF
>.|.|TRBJ2-7|TRBV6-5
TGTGCCAGCAGTTCCCGCGTAATAAGGCCCCGTTACGAGCAGTACTTC
CASSSRVIRPRYEQYF
>.|.|TRBJ2-7|TRBV5-1
TGCGCCAGCAGCTCCCGGTACAAGAGATACGAGCAGTACTTC
CASSSRYKRYEQYF
>.|.|TRBJ1-5|TRBV5-1
TGCGCCAGCAGCTTGGCCCCAGGGGACAATCAGCCCCAGCATTTT
CASSLAPGDNQPQHF
>.|once|TRBJ2-6|TRBV5-4
TGTGCCAGCAGCCCCTTCGTGCCCCCTGGGGCCAACGTCCTGACTTTC
CASSPFVPPGANVLTF
>.|.|TRBJ1-5|TRBV21-1
TGTGCCAGCAGCAAAGAGGAGGAGGACAATCAGCCCCAGCATTTT
CASSKEEEDNQPQHF
>.|.|TRBJ2-7|TRBV7-9
TGTGCCAGCAGCCTAGCGGGACAGGGGTACTACGAGCAGTACTTC
CASSLAGQGYYEQYF
>.|.|TRBJ2-5|TRBV30
TGTGCCTGGAGTGTACGGGAGACCCAGTACTTC
CAWSVRETQYF
>TRBD1|.|TRBJ1-1|TRBV7-2
TGTGCCAGCAGCGGCCGGGACAGAAGGAACACTGAAGCTTTCTTT
CASSGRDRRNTEAFF
>.|once|TRBJ1-6|TRBV28
TGTGCCAGCAGTTTACCCCGCCAGGGGAGGAATTCACCCCTCCACTTT
CASSLPRQGRNSPLHF
>.|.|TRBJ2-3|TRBV6-6
TGTGCCAGCAGTTACTCTGGGAGGGGGCCGAGAGATACGCAGTATTTT
CASSYSGRGPRDTQYF
>TRBD1|once|TRBJ2-5|TRBV29-1
TGCAGCGTTGTAGGGACAGGGGGCGGGGAGACCCAGTACTTC
CSVVGTGGGETQYF
>TRBD2|.|TRBJ2-7|TRBV20-1
TGCAGTGCTAGAGATCAAGGTCTAGCGGACTACGAGCAGTACTTC
CSARDQGLADYEQYF
>.|.|TRBJ1-2|TRBV20-1
TGCAGTGCTATTGTGGGAAGAAACTATGGCTACACCTTC
CSAIVGRNYGYTF
>.|.|TRBJ2-7|TRBV5-4
TGTGCCAGCAGCTTCGGGGGCCGGGAGAGCTACGAGCAGTACTTC
CASSFGGRESYEQYF
>TRBD2|.|TRBJ2-1|TRBV28
TGTGCCAGCAGTCTCTCTAGCGGGGGGGCGTACAATGAGCAGTTCTTC
CASSLSSGGAYNEQFF
>TRBD2|.|TRBJ2-1|TRBV19
TGTGCCAGTAGTGGACTAGCGGTCTACAATGAGCAGTTCTTC
CASSGLAVYNEQFF
>.|.|TRBJ1-3|TRBV29-1
TGCAGCGTTGAGCCTGAAAACTCTGGAAACACCATATATTTT
CSVEPENSGNTIYF
>.|.|TRBJ2-7|TRBV28
TGTGCCAGCAGTTTTATGGGGGACGGGGGCGAGCAGTACTTC
CASSFMGDGGEQYF
>.|.|TRBJ1-1|TRBV6-2/TRBV6-3
TGTGCCAGCAGCTACAAGGGCGGCTACGCGGTTTTCTTT
CASSYKGGYAVFF
>TRBD1|.|TRBJ1-2|TRBV5-1
TGCGCCAGCAGCTGGGGACAGGGATACGACTATGGCTACACCTTC
CASSWGQGYDYGYTF
>.|once|TRBJ1-6|TRBV4-3
TGCGCCTCCAGGGACCCTTGGACGGGGGAATCACCCCTCCACTTT
CASRDPWTGESPLHF
>.|.|TRBJ2-2|TRBV5-1
TGCGCCAGCAGCTTGGGACAGGAGACCGGGGAGCTGTTTTTT
CASSLGQETGELFF
>TRBD2|.|TRBJ2-2|TRBV3-1
TGTGCCTCGGGAGGGGTCACCGGGGAGCTGTTTTTT
CASGGVTGELFF
>TRBD1|.|TRBJ1-2|TRBV6-5
TGTGCCAGCAGGATCGGCACAGGGGATGGCTACACCTTC
CASRIGTGDGYTF
>.|.|TRBJ1-4|TRBV5-1
TGCGCCAGCAGCCGGGGGTACAGCCGGGAAAAACTGTTTTTT
CASSRGYSREKLFF
>.|few|TRBJ2-1|TRBV28
TGTGCCAGCAGTTTGGGGGGGGCGCGGGGAGTAAATGAGCAGTTCTTC
CASSLGGARGVNEQFF
>.|.|TRBJ2-2|TRBV6-2/TRBV6-3
TGTGCCAGCAGTTTCTCAGGCACCGGGGAGCTGTTTTTT
CASSFSGTGELFF